The 28 T cell receptor beta chains below come from one sample, sequenced in a study of beta chain features in type 1 diabetes. Expressed TCRB transcripts were sequenced because the isolated RNA had all been reverse transcribed beforehand. Sequencing was performed with immunoSEQ multiplex PCR; in TCRdb, only in-frame clones are kept and a portion is missing. The data hold approximately 160,000 clones, with about 8.1% observed a single time. Sequencing was done on a sample of central memory CD4+ T cells from blood. The receptors come from a man between 18 and 29 years old in good health.

This clone was seen many times. V usage is TRBV7-2 and J usage is TRBJ2-6; D is perhaps TRBD1 (5 bases). CDR3 length equals 15 residues. V shed 1 base and J shed 1 base, with 5 bases lying between them. CDR1 is SGHTA and CDR2 is FQGNSA in the germline V gene. The CDR3 sequence: CASSLEGSGANVLTF. The CDR3 nucleotides are TGTGCCAGCAGCTTAGAGGGGTCTGGGGCCAACGTCCTGACTTTC.

This clone was observed many times. This chain links TRBV4-3 with TRBJ2-1; 8 bases are a match to TRBD2. Germline V gives CDR1 LGHNA, CDR2 YSLEER. Trimming removed 0 bases from V and 7 bases from J; junction bases left unmatched: 11. CDR3 length: 17 amino acids. In nucleotides, the CDR3 is TGCGCCAGCAGCCAAGATCGTACGGGACTAGTGGGGAATGAGCAGTTCTTC. It codes for CASSQDRTGLVGNEQFF.

This clone occurred many times. V usage is TRBV9 and J usage is TRBJ2-6; 7 nucleotides match TRBD2. The CDR3 is 18 amino acids. Germline lookup yields CDR1 SGDLS and CDR2 YYNGEE. The trim removed 0 bases at V and 0 bases at J, leaving 6 bases unmatched. CDR3 in DNA: TGTGCCAGCAGCGTAGTGGGACTAAGCAGCTCTGGGGCCAACGTCCTGACTTTC. It encodes CASSVVGLSSSGANVLTF.

The chain employs TRBV28 and TRBJ1-4; a weak D match, TRBD1 (6 bases). V was clipped by 5 bases and J by 8 bases, with 18 bases between them. The CDR3 runs to 15 residues. Germline CDR1 reads MDHEN; CDR2 reads SYDVKM. CDR3 in amino acids: CASSRPTGTVEKLFF. The DNA for the CDR3 is TGTGCCAGCAGTAGGCCTACAGGGACGGTAGAAAAACTGTTTTTT.

The V and J genes are TRBV5-1 and TRBJ2-1; TRBD1 agrees at 10 bases. The junction had 4 bases not matched to a gene; V was cut back by 2 bases and J by 8 bases. CDR1 SGHRS and CDR2 YFSETQ come from the germline V gene. The CDR3 totals 14 residues. CDR3 amino acids: CASSFGQGEDEQFF. In DNA, the CDR3 is TGCGCCAGCAGCTTCGGACAGGGGGAGGATGAGCAGTTCTTC.

The chain couples TRBV5-1 to TRBJ1-1; 7 bases map to TRBD1. Germline values: CDR1 SGHRS, CDR2 YFSETQ. With 4 bases clipped from V and 7 bases from J, the junction kept 13 bases outside the gene matches. This CDR3 has 15 residues. The CDR3 DNA sequence: TGCGCCAGCAGCGGACCCACAGGGGTAGGAAGTGAAGCTTTCTTT. Its translation: CASSGPTGVGSEAFF.

This clone was observed many times. The V and J genes are TRBV7-9 and TRBJ2-7; TRBD1 matches at 8 bases. The J segment lost 4 bases and the V segment lost 5 bases, leaving 13 bases of the junction unmatched. The CDR3 sequence is 16 residues long. CDR1 and CDR2 from the germline V gene are SEHNR and FQNEAQ (reference sequence). This CDR3 reads CASSPARRGRLYEQYF. CDR3 DNA: TGTGCCAGCAGCCCCGCCCGCAGGGGGCGCTTGTACGAGCAGTACTTC.

The rearrangement uses TRBV7-2 and TRBJ2-5; D is uncertain. CDR3 length: 14 residues. Looked up from germline, CDR1 is SGHTA and CDR2 is FQGNSA. The ends were cut back, 4 bases at V and 3 bases at J, with 12 bases in the middle. CDR3 protein: CASSYPTGKETQYF. DNA for the CDR3: TGTGCCAGCAGCTATCCTACGGGTAAAGAGACCCAGTACTTC.

The rearrangement uses TRBV7-9 and TRBJ1-6, with D possibly matching TRBD1 (6 bases). Trimming removed 2 bases at V and 0 bases at J, with 11 bases between. The CDR3 length is 17 residues. The germline gives CDR1 SEHNR, CDR2 FQNEAQ (reference sequence). CDR3 sequence: CASSLTTGLSYNSPLHF. Here the CDR3 DNA reads TGTGCCAGCAGCTTAACAACAGGGCTCTCCTATAATTCACCCCTCCACTTT.

This clone appeared a few times. Other DNA sequences in the same sample also yield this CDR3. The chain employs TRBV30 and TRBJ2-3, with a tentative D call TRBD2 (6 bases). Germline CDR1 reads GTSNPN; CDR2 reads SVGIG (reference sequence). V was pared by 0 bases and J by 4 bases, with 8 bases between. This CDR3 region has 13 residues. The CDR3 DNA reads TGTGCCTGGAGTGTAAGGAGGGCAGATACGCAGTATTTT. As protein: CAWSVRRADTQYF.

The table lists this clone with many counts. The chain combines TRBV5-1 with TRBJ2-7; 8 nucleotides line up with TRBD2. This CDR3 is built from 14 residues. After removal of 0 bases from V and 6 bases from J, the junction contained 5 bases not matched to a gene. The germline V gene has CDR1 SGHRS and CDR2 YFSETQ. The CDR3 sequence: CASSLDASGSEQYF. The DNA for the CDR3 is TGCGCCAGCAGCTTGGATGCCAGCGGGAGCGAGCAGTACTTC.

This clone came up a few times. The CDR3 nucleotides are TGTGCTCGTCGGGACAGGGGGTCCTACGAGCAGTACTTC. Protein product: CARRDRGSYEQYF. The chain uses TRBV30 and TRBJ2-5; 11 bases map to TRBD1. Gene TRBJ2-7 matches the end of the DNA better, so the J call may be wrong. Germline V lookup: CDR1 GTSNPN, CDR2 SVGIG (reference sequence). This CDR3 contains 13 residues.

This clone was detected a few times. This may be a read error: a much more frequent sequence differs by one nucleotide. The chain employs TRBV7-3 and TRBJ2-1, with D tentatively TRBD1 (6 bases). CDR1 SGHTA and CDR2 FQGTGA come from the germline V gene. The CDR3 has 13 residues. Trimming left V 5 bases short and J 2 bases short, with 7 bases between. The CDR3 bases are TGTGCCAGCAGCCAGGGGCCCTACAATGAGCAGTTCTTC. Translating it yields CASSQGPYNEQFF. Full variable domain (missing parts from reference TRBV7-3 and TRBJ2-1): GAGVSQTPSNKVTEKGKYVELRCDPISGHTALYWYRQSLGQGPEFLIYFQGTGAADDSGLPNDRFFAVRPEGSVSTLKIQRTERGDSAVYLCASSQGPYNEQFFGPGTRLTVL.

The rearrangement uses TRBV7-6 and TRBJ1-5; a weak D match, TRBD1 (5 bases). This CDR3 comprises 13 residues. Germline CDR1 SGHVS, CDR2 FNYEAQ. V was shortened by 1 base and J by 4 bases, with 5 bases between the two germline ends. For the CDR3, the DNA is TGTGCCAGCAGCTTAGGGACAAATCAGCCCCAGCATTTT. Its protein is CASSLGTNQPQHF.

This sequence joins TRBV7-6 and TRBJ2-5; D remains unclear. Trimming left V 4 bases short and J 2 bases short, with 11 bases between. The V gene's germline CDR1 is SGHVS and CDR2 FNYEAQ. The CDR3 is made up of 14 amino acids. CDR3 DNA sequence: TGTGCCAGCAGCTCGTCTCTATCTCAAGAGACCCAGTACTTC. Translated, it gives CASSSSLSQETQYF.

The table lists this clone with a few counts. The chain is built from TRBV27 and TRBJ2-1, with 7 positions matching TRBD1. The V gene end was trimmed by 6 bases and the J gene end by 9 bases; junction bases not matched to a gene: 5. The CDR3 is 12 amino acids. Germline loops: CDR1 MNHEY, CDR2 SMNVEV (reference sequence). CDR3 DNA: TGTGCCAGCAGCCGACAGGGTCCTGAGCAGTTCTTC. This sequence encodes CASSRQGPEQFF.

This clone showed up many times. This rearrangement joins TRBV7-7 to TRBJ2-5, with 7 bases fitting TRBD1. With 5 bases clipped from V and 4 bases from J, the junction kept 7 bases outside the gene matches. In germline, CDR1 is SSHAT, CDR2 FNYEAQ (reference sequence). The CDR3 has 14 residues. CDR3 DNA: TGTGCCAGCAGCCCCGAAGGGGGCTTAGAGACCCAGTACTTC. Its protein product is CASSPEGGLETQYF.

The V gene is TRBV10-3, the J gene TRBJ2-1; 10 positions match TRBD2. Germline loops: CDR1 ENHRY, CDR2 SYGVKD. The CDR3 contains 17 residues. V shed 4 bases and J 7 bases; nucleotides not matched to a gene: 13. The CDR3 region is CAISAWYGAGGGNEQFF. For the CDR3, the DNA is TGTGCCATCAGTGCATGGTATGGAGCGGGGGGGGGTAATGAGCAGTTCTTC.

The V call is TRBV30, the J call TRBJ1-5, with TRBD1 as a possible D gene (6 bases). From germline, CDR1 is GTSNPN and CDR2 SVGIG (reference sequence). V lost 0 bases and J lost 2, with 11 bases in between. This CDR3 spans 15 amino acids. CDR3 nucleotides: TGTGCCTGGAGTGTACAGGGCCTGGGCAATCAGCCCCAGCATTTT. It encodes CAWSVQGLGNQPQHF.

The CDR3 DNA is TGTGCCAGCAGCTTCACCCGGGAGAGCAATCAGCCCCAGCATTTT. Amino acids: CASSFTRESNQPQHF. The genes are TRBV7-2 and TRBJ1-5, with D unclear. The CDR3 is made up of 15 amino acids. The V end was cut by 3 bases, the J end by 1 base, with 10 bases between. Germline lookup yields CDR1 SGHTA and CDR2 FQGNSA.

This sequence joins TRBV5-8 and TRBJ2-2; tentatively, D is TRBD1 (6 bases). CDR3 length: 12 amino acids. Germline assignment: CDR1 SGHTS and CDR2 YDEGEE. Trimming pared 4 bases from V and 7 bases from J, leaving 8 bases between. CDR3 sequence reads: CASSQGIGELFF. DNA of the CDR3: TGTGCCAGCAGCCAGGGGATCGGGGAGCTGTTTTTT.

This clone was seen more than once but under ten times. This chain links TRBV18 with TRBJ2-3; 11 bases line up with TRBD2. Germline V gene data show CDR1 as KGHSH and CDR2 as LQKENI. The CDR3 totals 16 residues. J lost 5 bases, V lost 1 base, and 5 bases had no gene match. The CDR3 protein is CASSPRTSGGGDTQYF. The CDR3 DNA is TGTGCCAGCTCACCACGTACTAGCGGGGGAGGAGATACGCAGTATTTT.

The CDR3 nucleotides read TGTGCCAGCAGCCCGGGACTAGCGGAAGAGACCCAGTACTTC. It yields the protein CASSPGLAEETQYF. The gene calls are TRBV5-8 and TRBJ2-5; 11 nucleotides align to TRBD2. The V gene's germline CDR1 is SGHTS and CDR2 YDEGEE. V lost 4 bases and J lost 3; bases outside the gene matches: 2. The CDR3 runs to 14 residues. Full variable domain (outside the CDR3, taken from reference TRBV5-8 and TRBJ2-5): EAGVTQSPTHLIKTRGQQATLRCSPISGHTSVYWYQQALGLGLQFLLWYDEGEERNRGNFPPRFSGRQFPNYSSELNVNALELEDSALYLCASSPGLAEETQYFGPGTRLLVL.

There are many counts of this clone. This sequence joins TRBV15 and TRBJ2-1; weak D call: TRBD2 (6 bases). Germline values: CDR1 LNHNV, CDR2 YYDKDF (reference sequence). The CDR3 runs 15 residues. V lost 0 bases and J lost 7, with 13 bases in between. CDR3 sequence: CATSRDPGVENEQFF. The CDR3 DNA follows: TGTGCCACCAGCAGAGACCCGGGAGTGGAAAATGAGCAGTTCTTC.

This rearrangement joins TRBV4-2 to TRBJ2-3, with 8 bases lining up with TRBD2. CDR3 length equals 15 residues. Germline CDR1 and CDR2: LGHNA and YNFKEQ. V trimming: 1 base; J trimming: 7 bases; junction bases outside the gene matches: 7. The CDR3 bases are TGTGCCAGCAGCCAAGGGGGCGGGGGGCACAATACGCAGTATTTT. This codes for CASSQGGGGHNTQYF.

This clone has a handful of counts. This rearrangement joins TRBV5-1 to TRBJ2-1; a possible D gene is TRBD2 (6 bases). The V gene lost 4 bases and the J gene lost 14 bases, with 19 bases spanning the gap. The CDR3 is 13 residues long. CDR1 and CDR2 (germline): SGHRS, YFSETQ. Here the CDR3 reads CASSPGERESEFF. The DNA of the CDR3 is TGCGCCAGCAGCCCGGGGGAGAGGGAGTCGGAGTTCTTC.

Here the CDR3 reads CASRYGRTPEFF. The CDR3 DNA reads TGCGCCAGCAGATACGGACGGACACCCGAGTTCTTC. J is TRBJ2-1 and V is TRBV5-1; TRBD1 is a possible D gene (5 bases). With 5 bases removed from V and 14 bases from J, the gap between germline ends came to 17 bases. The V gene's germline CDR1 is SGHRS and CDR2 YFSETQ. The CDR3 sequence is 12 residues long.

This clone has ten or more counts. The chain has TRBV7-9 and TRBJ1-5; 8 positions agree with TRBD1. CDR3 length: 16 amino acids. Trimming removed 6 bases from V and 0 bases from J; junction bases left unmatched: 7. Germline V gene sequence: CDR1 SEHNR, CDR2 FQNEAQ (reference sequence). The CDR3 is CASSGTQGVSNQPQHF. CDR3 bases: TGTGCCAGCAGTGGGACACAGGGGGTTAGCAATCAGCCCCAGCATTTT.